This TCR beta chain was profiled in a study of T cell repertoires in cytomegalovirus infection. Across the study: CMV infection and matching HLA type were both indicated by public TCR beta signatures.

As to this clonotype: Its antigen is as yet unknown.

The V end was cut by 7 bases, the J end by 0 bases, with 16 bases between. Germline V CDR1 and CDR2: MNHEY, SVGAGI. The CDR3 runs to 15 residues. Study results and caveats: The ex vivo response was dominated by HLA-C-restricted CMV-specific TCR beta clonotypes.

From the reads, TCRdb called clonotypes with MiXCR, one entry per CDR3 protein. The sample comprises 380,000 or so distinct CDR3 sequences, just under 35% of which are singletons, and 13% rests with the top ten. The sequence came from a human donor in good health (CMV status not recorded). Some clones in this sample may be carry-over from other donors' samples. The sequencing here drew on cultured PBMCs, taken from culture after CMV antigen stimulation. The chain carries TRBV6-5 and TRBJ2-7, with D possibly matching TRBD2 (6 bases). The CDR3 region has the DNA TGTGCCAGCAAAAAAGTGGGAGGTAGCTCCTACGAGCAGTACGTC. It encodes CASKKVGGSSYEQYV.